The clone carrying this T cell receptor beta chain has at least ten counts. The antigen is not known. The study, taken as a whole, reports: In terms of TCR gene usage, tumor memory CD4+ T cells clustered together with blood and lymph node memory CD4+ cells, as well as with lymph node naive CD4+ cells. Tumor Treg TCRs overlapped most with tumor naive CD4+ cells.

The CDR3 extends over 14 amino acids. With V trimmed by 8 bases and J by 4 bases, 8 bases remained unmatched. Semi-nested PCR with Nested Universal Primer A followed constant-region reverse priming of full-length variable regions. Each CDR3 protein gets one entry after TCRdb re-called the 5' RACE reads with MiXCR. The sample includes about 61,000 distinct CDR3 sequences, roughly 30% of them seen just once. This chain joins TRBV12-3 or TRBV12-4 and TRBJ2-5; 9 bases match TRBD1. The TCR sequence derives from a female donor with breast cancer. The sequenced material came from tumor-infiltrating naive CD4+ T cells sorted from the breast tumor. As to subset: naive CD4+ T cells, CD4+CD45RA+CD25-. The CDR3 loop is CASSGTGKLETQYF. Here the CDR3 DNA reads TGTGCCAGCTCGGGGACAGGGAAGTTAGAGACCCAGTACTTC.